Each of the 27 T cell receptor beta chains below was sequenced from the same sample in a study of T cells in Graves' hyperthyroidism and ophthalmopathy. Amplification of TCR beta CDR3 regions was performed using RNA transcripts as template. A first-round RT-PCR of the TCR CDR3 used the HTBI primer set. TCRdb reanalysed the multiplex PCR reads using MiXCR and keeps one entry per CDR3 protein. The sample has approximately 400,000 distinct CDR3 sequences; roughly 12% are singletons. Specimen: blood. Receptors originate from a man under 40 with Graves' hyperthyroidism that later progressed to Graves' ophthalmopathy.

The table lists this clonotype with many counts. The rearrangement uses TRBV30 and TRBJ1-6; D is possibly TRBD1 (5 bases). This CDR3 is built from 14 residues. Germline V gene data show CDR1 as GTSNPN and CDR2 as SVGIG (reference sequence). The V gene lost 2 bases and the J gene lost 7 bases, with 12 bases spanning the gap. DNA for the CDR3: TGTGCCTGGAGTTGGCAGGGCCCAAATTCACCCCTCCACTTT. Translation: CAWSWQGPNSPLHF. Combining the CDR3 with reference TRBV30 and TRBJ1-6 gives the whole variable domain SQTIHQWPATLVQPVGSPLSLECTVEGTSNPNLYWYRQAAGRGLQLLFYSVGIGQISSEVPQNLSASRPQDRQFILSSKKLLLSDSGFYLCAWSWQGPNSPLHFGNGTRLTVT.

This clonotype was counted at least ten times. CDR3 DNA: TGTGCCATCAGTGAGATACAGATTAGCACAGATACGCAGTATTTT. Translated, it gives CAISEIQISTDTQYF. V and J are TRBV10-3 and TRBJ2-3; no clear D. Germline assignment: CDR1 ENHRY and CDR2 SYGVKD. V was pared by 2 bases and J by 0 bases, with 9 bases between. The CDR3 runs to 15 residues.

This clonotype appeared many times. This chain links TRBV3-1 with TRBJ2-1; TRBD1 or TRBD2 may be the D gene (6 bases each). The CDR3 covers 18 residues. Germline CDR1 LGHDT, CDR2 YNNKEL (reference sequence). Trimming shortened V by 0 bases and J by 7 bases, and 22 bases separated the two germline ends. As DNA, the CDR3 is TGTGCCAGCAGCCAAGAGTACTCGGGGGACGGGGGCTTAAATGAGCAGTTCTTC. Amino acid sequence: CASSQEYSGDGGLNEQFF.

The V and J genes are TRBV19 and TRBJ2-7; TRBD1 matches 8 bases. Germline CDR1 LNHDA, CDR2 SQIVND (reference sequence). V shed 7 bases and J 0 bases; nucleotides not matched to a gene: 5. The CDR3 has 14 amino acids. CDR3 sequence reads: CASTQGAGSYEQYF. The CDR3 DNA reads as TGTGCCAGTACCCAGGGGGCAGGCTCCTACGAGCAGTACTTC.

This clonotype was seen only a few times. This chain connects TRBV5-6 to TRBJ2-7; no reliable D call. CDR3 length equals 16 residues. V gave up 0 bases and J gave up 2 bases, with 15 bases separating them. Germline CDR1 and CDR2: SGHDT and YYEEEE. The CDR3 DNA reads TGTGCCAGCAGCTTGGATGGTGGAAGCGCGACCTACGAGCAGTACTTC. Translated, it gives CASSLDGGSATYEQYF.

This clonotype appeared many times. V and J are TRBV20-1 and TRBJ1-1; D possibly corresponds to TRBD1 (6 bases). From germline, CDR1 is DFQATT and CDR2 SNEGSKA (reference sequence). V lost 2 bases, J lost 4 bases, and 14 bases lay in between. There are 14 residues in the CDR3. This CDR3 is CSARQRTASTEAFF. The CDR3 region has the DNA TGCAGTGCTAGACAGAGGACAGCTTCCACTGAAGCTTTCTTT.

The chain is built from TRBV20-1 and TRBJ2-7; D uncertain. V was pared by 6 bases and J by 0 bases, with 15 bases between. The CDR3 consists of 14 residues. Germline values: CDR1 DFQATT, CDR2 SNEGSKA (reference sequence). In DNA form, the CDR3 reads TGCAGTGCCCACGGTCTAGGGAACTCCTACGAGCAGTACTTC. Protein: CSAHGLGNSYEQYF.

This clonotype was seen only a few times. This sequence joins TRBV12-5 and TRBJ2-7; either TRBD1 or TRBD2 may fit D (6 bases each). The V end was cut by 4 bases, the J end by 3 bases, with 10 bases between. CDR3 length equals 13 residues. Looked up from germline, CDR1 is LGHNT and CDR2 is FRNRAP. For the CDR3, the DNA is TGTGCTAGTGGTTGGGGGCGGGGCTACGAGCAGTACTTC. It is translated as CASGWGRGYEQYF. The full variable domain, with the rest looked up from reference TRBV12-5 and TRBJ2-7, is DARVTQTPRHKVTEMGQEVTMRCQPILGHNTVFWYRQTMMQGLELLAYFRNRAPLDDSGMPKDRFSAEMPDATLATLKIQPSEPRDSAVYFCASGWGRGYEQYFGPGTRLTVT.

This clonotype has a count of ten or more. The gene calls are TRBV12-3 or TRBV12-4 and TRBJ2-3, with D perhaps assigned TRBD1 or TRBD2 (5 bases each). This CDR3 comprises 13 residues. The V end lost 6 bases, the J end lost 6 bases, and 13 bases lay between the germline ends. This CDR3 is CASSYGTFDTQYF. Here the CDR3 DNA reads TGTGCCAGCAGCTATGGGACGTTTGATACGCAGTATTTT.

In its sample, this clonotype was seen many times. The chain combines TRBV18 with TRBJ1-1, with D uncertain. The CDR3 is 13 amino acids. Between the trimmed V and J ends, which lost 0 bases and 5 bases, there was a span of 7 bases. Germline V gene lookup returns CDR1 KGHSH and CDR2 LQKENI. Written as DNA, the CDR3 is TGTGCCAGCTCACCACCGCCGGTGACTGAAGCTTTCTTT. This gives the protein CASSPPPVTEAFF.

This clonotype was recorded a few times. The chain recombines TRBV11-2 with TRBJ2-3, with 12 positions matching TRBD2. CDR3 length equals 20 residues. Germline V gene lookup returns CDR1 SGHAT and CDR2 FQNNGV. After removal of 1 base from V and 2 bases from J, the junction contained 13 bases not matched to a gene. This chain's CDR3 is CASSLAYRGTSGGHTDTQYF. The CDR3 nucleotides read TGTGCCAGCAGCTTAGCGTACAGGGGAACTAGCGGGGGGCACACAGATACGCAGTATTTT.

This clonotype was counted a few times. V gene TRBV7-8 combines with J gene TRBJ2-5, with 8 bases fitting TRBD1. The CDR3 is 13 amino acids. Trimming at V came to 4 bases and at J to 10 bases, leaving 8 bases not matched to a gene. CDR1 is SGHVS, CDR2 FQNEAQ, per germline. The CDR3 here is CASSSDRGAHQYF. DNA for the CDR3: TGTGCCAGCAGCTCCGACAGGGGCGCCCACCAGTACTTC.

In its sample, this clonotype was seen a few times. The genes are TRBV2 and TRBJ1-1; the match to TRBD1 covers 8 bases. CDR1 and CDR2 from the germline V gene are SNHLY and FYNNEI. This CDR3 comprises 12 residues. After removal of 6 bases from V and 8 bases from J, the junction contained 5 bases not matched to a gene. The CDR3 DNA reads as TGTGCCAGCAGGTCAGGACAGGGAGAAGCTTTCTTT. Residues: CASRSGQGEAFF.

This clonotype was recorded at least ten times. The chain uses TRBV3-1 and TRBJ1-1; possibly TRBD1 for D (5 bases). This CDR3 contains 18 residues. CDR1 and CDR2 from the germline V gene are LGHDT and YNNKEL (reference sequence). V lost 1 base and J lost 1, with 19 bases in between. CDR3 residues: CASSQGPPGPGRNTEAFF. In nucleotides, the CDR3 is TGTGCCAGCAGCCAAGGACCCCCCGGGCCGGGACGGAACACTGAAGCTTTCTTT.

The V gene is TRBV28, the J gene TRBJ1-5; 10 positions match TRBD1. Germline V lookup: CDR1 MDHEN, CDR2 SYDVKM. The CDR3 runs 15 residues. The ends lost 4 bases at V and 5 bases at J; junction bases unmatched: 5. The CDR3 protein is CASSSGDRGYQPQHF. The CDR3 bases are TGTGCCAGCAGTTCGGGGGACAGGGGATATCAGCCCCAGCATTTT.

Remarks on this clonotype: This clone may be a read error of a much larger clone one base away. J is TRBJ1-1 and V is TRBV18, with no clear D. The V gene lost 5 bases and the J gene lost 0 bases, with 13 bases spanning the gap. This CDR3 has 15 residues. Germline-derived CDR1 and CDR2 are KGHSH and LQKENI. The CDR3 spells CASSGKNSVNTEAFF. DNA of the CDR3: TGTGCCAGCTCAGGTAAAAATTCTGTGAACACTGAAGCTTTCTTT.

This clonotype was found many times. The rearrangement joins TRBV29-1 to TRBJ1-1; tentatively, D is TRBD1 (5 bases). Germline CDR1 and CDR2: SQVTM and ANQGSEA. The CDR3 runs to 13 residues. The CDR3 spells CSTVLGREAEAFF. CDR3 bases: TGCAGTACAGTCCTAGGCAGGGAGGCTGAAGCTTTCTTT. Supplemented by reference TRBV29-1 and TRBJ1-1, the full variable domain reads SAVISQKPSRDICQRGTSLTIQCQVDSQVTMMFWYRQQPGQSLTLIATANQGSEATYESGFVIDKFPISRPNLTFSTLTVSNMSPEDSSIYLCSTVLGREAEAFFGQGTRLTVV.

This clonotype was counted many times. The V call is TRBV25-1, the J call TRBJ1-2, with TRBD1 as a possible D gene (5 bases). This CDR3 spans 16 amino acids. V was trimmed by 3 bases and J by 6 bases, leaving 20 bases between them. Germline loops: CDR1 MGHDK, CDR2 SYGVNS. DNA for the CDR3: TGTGCCAGCAGTGAGGCTGACAGACTCTGGGACGATGGCTACACCTTC. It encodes CASSEADRLWDDGYTF.

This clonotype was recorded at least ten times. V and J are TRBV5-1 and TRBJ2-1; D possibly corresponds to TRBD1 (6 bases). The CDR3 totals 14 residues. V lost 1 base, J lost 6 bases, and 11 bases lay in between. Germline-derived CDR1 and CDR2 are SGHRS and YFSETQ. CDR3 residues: CASSLSTGSNEQFF. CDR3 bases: TGCGCCAGCAGCTTGAGTACAGGGAGCAATGAGCAGTTCTTC.

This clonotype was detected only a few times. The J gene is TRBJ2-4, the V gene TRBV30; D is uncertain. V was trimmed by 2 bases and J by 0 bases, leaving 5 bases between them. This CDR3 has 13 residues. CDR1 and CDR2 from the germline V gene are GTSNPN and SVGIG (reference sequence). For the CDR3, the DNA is TGTGCCTGGAGTATAGTAGCCAAAAACATTCAGTACTTC. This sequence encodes CAWSIVAKNIQYF.

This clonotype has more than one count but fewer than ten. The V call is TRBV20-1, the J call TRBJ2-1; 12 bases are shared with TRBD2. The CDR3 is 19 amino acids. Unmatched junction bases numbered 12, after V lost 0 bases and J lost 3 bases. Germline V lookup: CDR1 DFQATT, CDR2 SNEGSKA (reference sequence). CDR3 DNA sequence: TGCAGTGCTAGAGATTCCTTGACTAGCGGGGGAACCCTCTACAATGAGCAGTTCTTC. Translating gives CSARDSLTSGGTLYNEQFF.

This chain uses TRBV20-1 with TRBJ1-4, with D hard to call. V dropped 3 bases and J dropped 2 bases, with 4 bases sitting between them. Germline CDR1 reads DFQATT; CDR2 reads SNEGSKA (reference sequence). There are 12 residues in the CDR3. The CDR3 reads CSASRTNEKLFF. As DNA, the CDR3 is TGCAGTGCTAGCAGGACTAATGAAAAACTGTTTTTT.

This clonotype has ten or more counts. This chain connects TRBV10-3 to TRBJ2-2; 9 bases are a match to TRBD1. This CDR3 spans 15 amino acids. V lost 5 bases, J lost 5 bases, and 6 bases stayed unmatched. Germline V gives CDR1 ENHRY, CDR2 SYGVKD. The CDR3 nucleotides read TGTGCCATCAGTCCCGGGACAGGGCAAACCGGGGAGCTGTTTTTT. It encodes CAISPGTGQTGELFF.

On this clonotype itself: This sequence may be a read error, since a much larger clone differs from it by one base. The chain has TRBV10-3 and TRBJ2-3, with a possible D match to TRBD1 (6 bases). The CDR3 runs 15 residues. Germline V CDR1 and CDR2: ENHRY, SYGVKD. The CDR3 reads CAISEKDSQTGTQYF. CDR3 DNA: TGTGCCATCAGTGAGAAGGACAGCCAAACAGGTACGCAGTATTTT.

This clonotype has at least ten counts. In DNA form, the CDR3 reads TGTGCCAGCAGCTACGGCCAGACCGCGAACACTGAAGCTTTCTTT. It specifies CASSYGQTANTEAFF. The V and J genes are TRBV11-3 and TRBJ1-1; the D is unclear. Trimming removed 4 bases at V and 1 base at J, with 13 bases between. The germline CDR1 and CDR2 sequences are SGHNT and YENEEA. The CDR3 contains 15 residues.

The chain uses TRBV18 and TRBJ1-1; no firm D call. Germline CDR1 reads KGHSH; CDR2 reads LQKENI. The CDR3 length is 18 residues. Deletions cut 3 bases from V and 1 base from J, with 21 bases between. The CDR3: CASSPSRPGGLANTEAFF. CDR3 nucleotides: TGTGCCAGCTCACCCTCCCGGCCCGGCGGGTTAGCGAACACTGAAGCTTTCTTT.

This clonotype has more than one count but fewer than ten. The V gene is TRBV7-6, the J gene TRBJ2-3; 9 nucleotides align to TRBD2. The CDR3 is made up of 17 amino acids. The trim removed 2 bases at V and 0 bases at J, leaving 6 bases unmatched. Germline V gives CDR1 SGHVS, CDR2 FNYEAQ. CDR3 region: CASSLSLAGGSTDTQYF. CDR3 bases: TGTGCCAGCAGCTTATCCCTGGCGGGGGGGAGCACAGATACGCAGTATTTT.